The rows below give T cell receptor beta chains drawn from one sample of a study of cytomegalovirus exposure and HLA in healthy donors. Profiled with immunoSEQ multiplex PCR; TCRdb holds only in-frame clones, not every one. The table shows 95,000 to 150,000 clones, with roughly 78% occurring only once. The sample comprised PBMCs. The receptor set was obtained from a man aged 25 to 45 in good health and CMV-seropositive. Both conserved end residues are part of each CDR3. The D gene is left open where the match is weak. A clone size is listed for some rows: how often the clone was seen (once, few, many), or a class if it is expanded.

V gene	J gene	D gene	clone size	CDR3 protein	CDR3 DNA
TRBV13	TRBJ2-7	.	few	CASSLGGRTYEQYF	TGTGCCAGCAGCTTAGGTGGCAGAACCTACGAGCAGTACTTC
TRBV18	TRBJ1-5	.	few	CASSSQGRGNQPQHF	TGTGCCAGCTCATCCCAGGGTCGTGGAAATCAGCCCCAGCATTTT
TRBV21-1	TRBJ1-1	.	.	CASSKALTTLRGLVTEAFF	TGTGCCAGCAGCAAAGCGCTTACGACTCTCCGGGGGTTAGTCACTGAAGCTTTCTTT
TRBV30	TRBJ2-5	TRBD2	.	CAWSWGRARETQYF	TGTGCCTGGAGTTGGGGGAGGGCACGGGAGACCCAGTACTTC
TRBV27	TRBJ2-4	.	.	CASSFSAGLAKNIQYF	TGTGCCAGCAGTTTCTCCGCGGGTTTAGCCAAAAACATTCAGTACTTC
TRBV4-3	TRBJ2-1	.	.	CASSQDPPGSYNEQFF	TGCGCCAGCAGCCAAGACCCCCCGGGGTCCTACAATGAGCAGTTCTTC
TRBV6-6	TRBJ1-5	.	.	CASKSGFEGNQPQHF	TGTGCCAGCAAATCTGGTTTTGAGGGCAATCAGCCCCAGCATTTT
TRBV27	TRBJ1-1	TRBD1	once	CASSWGQEAFF	TGTGCCAGCAGTTGGGGACAGGAAGCTTTCTTT
TRBV11-3	TRBJ2-7	TRBD1	.	CATPGQGSYEQYF	TGTGCAACCCCGGGACAGGGGTCCTACGAGCAGTACTTC
TRBV5-1	TRBJ2-1	TRBD1	.	CASSLLRDRALSSYNEQFF	TGCGCCAGCAGCTTGTTGCGGGACAGGGCCTTAAGCTCCTACAATGAGCAGTTCTTC
TRBV19	TRBJ2-1	.	few	CASSIEAAGLGYNEQFF	TGTGCCAGTAGTATCGAGGCGGCAGGGCTAGGTTACAATGAGCAGTTCTTC
TRBV13	TRBJ2-7	.	.	CASSYTADEQYF	TGTGCCAGCAGCTATACAGCCGACGAGCAGTACTTC
TRBV19	TRBJ2-3	TRBD1	.	CASRKRGRAPDTQYF	TGTGCCAGTAGGAAAAGGGGGCGTGCCCCAGATACGCAGTATTTT
TRBV6-1	TRBJ1-4	.	.	CASSEVAGANEKLFF	TGTGCCAGCAGTGAAGTGGCAGGGGCTAATGAAAAACTGTTTTTT
TRBV29-1	TRBJ2-5	.	.	CSVEDRSQNQETQYF	TGCAGCGTTGAAGATCGATCGCAGAACCAAGAGACCCAGTACTTC
TRBV2	TRBJ1-5	TRBD1	few	CASSTVRDRPYSNQPQHF	TGTGCCAGCAGTACGGTCCGGGACAGACCCTATAGCAATCAGCCCCAGCATTTT
TRBV18	TRBJ1-1	TRBD1	.	CASSRQGLNTEAFF	TGTGCCAGCTCACGACAGGGGCTGAACACTGAAGCTTTCTTT
TRBV27	TRBJ2-5	.	.	CASSRARYLETQYF	TGTGCCAGCAGTCGAGCGAGGTATCTCGAGACCCAGTACTTC
TRBV5-1	TRBJ1-1	TRBD1	.	CASSLQGAQTEAFF	TGCGCCAGCAGCTTGCAGGGGGCACAAACTGAAGCTTTCTTT
TRBV5-1	TRBJ1-2	.	.	CASSLDLYSLYGYTF	TGCGCCAGCAGCTTGGACCTTTATAGTCTCTATGGCTACACCTTC
TRBV4-3	TRBJ2-1	TRBD2	many	CASSQDPGGLAGAGYNEQFF	TGCGCCAGCAGCCAAGATCCAGGGGGACTAGCGGGAGCGGGGTACAATGAGCAGTTCTTC
TRBV4-3	TRBJ2-1	TRBD2	few	CASSQETSGGYNEQFF	TGCGCCAGCAGCCAAGAGACTAGCGGGGGCTACAATGAGCAGTTCTTC
TRBV7-9	TRBJ2-6	TRBD1	.	CASSADRGLSGANVLTF	TGTGCCAGCAGCGCTGACAGGGGGCTATCGGGGGCCAACGTCCTGACTTTC
TRBV5-4	TRBJ2-3	TRBD2	.	CASSLRASGRTDTQYF	TGTGCCAGCAGCTTAAGGGCTAGCGGGAGGACAGATACGCAGTATTTT
TRBV29-1	TRBJ2-1	.	once	CSVEDHGSGLVNEQFF	TGCAGCGTTGAAGATCATGGTAGCGGCTTAGTCAATGAGCAGTTCTTC
TRBV5-4	TRBJ2-7	.	.	CASSLGQDEQYF	TGTGCCAGCAGCTTGGGACAAGACGAGCAGTACTTC
TRBV4-3	TRBJ1-1	.	.	CASSQDGSVMNTEAFF	TGCGCCAGCAGCCAAGATGGTTCAGTCATGAACACTGAAGCTTTCTTT
TRBV29-1	TRBJ2-3	TRBD2	.	CSVEAGGPIADTQYF	TGCAGCGTTGAAGCGGGAGGGCCTATCGCAGATACGCAGTATTTT
TRBV4-3	TRBJ2-1	.	few	CASSQDQGGVMEFF	TGCGCCAGCAGCCAAGATCAGGGGGGCGTGATGGAGTTCTTC
TRBV4-3	TRBJ1-1	TRBD1	.	CASSQVFAGQGAREAFF	TGCGCCAGCAGCCAAGTCTTTGCCGGACAGGGGGCGAGAGAAGCTTTCTTT
TRBV4-2	TRBJ1-2	TRBD1	once	CASSQEGVGDRGSNNYGYTF	TGTGCCAGCAGCCAAGAGGGGGTAGGGGACAGGGGGTCGAATAACTATGGCTACACCTTC
TRBV5-1	TRBJ1-1	.	.	CASSPEGGSWNNEAFF	TGCGCCAGCAGCCCGGAGGGGGGGAGCTGGAATAATGAAGCTTTCTTT